A single sample is the source of the 29 T cell receptor beta chains below, sequenced in a study of blood T cell repertoires in COVID-19. Data came from immunoSEQ multiplex PCR; TCRdb stores just in-frame clones and leaves some out. Found here are around 130,000 clones, about 83% of them singletons; the top ten hold roughly 10%. The source material was peripheral blood. The receptors derive from a man in his forties with active or convalescent COVID-19.

The chain links TRBV11-3 to TRBJ2-3, with D possibly matching TRBD2 (6 bases). Germline CDR1 and CDR2: SGHNT and YENEEA. The V end lost 4 bases, the J end lost 2 bases, and 19 bases lay between the germline ends. CDR3 length equals 17 residues. DNA of the CDR3: TGTGCCAGCAGCTGGGGGGTCCGGGACTCCCCCACAGATACGCAGTATTTT. It is translated as CASSWGVRDSPTDTQYF.

The V gene is TRBV5-1, the J gene TRBJ2-3; TRBD1 is a possible D gene (6 bases). Germline V gives CDR1 SGHRS, CDR2 YFSETQ. Trimming took 4 bases from V and 0 from J, leaving 12 bases between them. CDR3 length: 15 amino acids. In DNA form, the CDR3 reads TGCGCCAGCAGCACCAGGACAGCTAGCACAGATACGCAGTATTTT. Its translation is CASSTRTASTDTQYF.

V and J are TRBV4-2 and TRBJ1-1; D remains ambiguous. CDR1 LGHNA and CDR2 YNFKEQ come from the germline V gene. This CDR3 contains 13 residues. Trimming shortened V by 4 bases and J by 0 bases, and 6 bases separated the two germline ends. CDR3 sequence (DNA): TGTGCCAGCAGCCGGGCCTTGAACACTGAAGCTTTCTTT. Encoded protein: CASSRALNTEAFF.

The J gene is TRBJ2-1, the V gene TRBV14; TRBD2 matches 11 bases. This CDR3 region has 17 residues. With V trimmed by 1 base and J by 7 bases, 9 bases remained unmatched. In germline, CDR1 is SGHDN, CDR2 FVKESK. CDR3 DNA sequence: TGTGCCAGCAGCCAAGGCCGTAGCGGGGGGGCCCGGAATGAGCAGTTCTTC. It yields the protein CASSQGRSGGARNEQFF.

V gene TRBV6-5 combines with J gene TRBJ2-1; D is possibly TRBD1 (6 bases). Germline CDR1 reads MNHEY; CDR2 reads SVGAGI. Trimming stripped 2 bases from V and 7 bases from J, with 12 bases between. This CDR3 is built from 14 residues. The CDR3 is CASSYANRVNEQFF. CDR3 nucleotides: TGTGCCAGCAGTTACGCGAACAGGGTGAATGAGCAGTTCTTC.

On this clone itself: Other DNA sequences in this sample translate to the same CDR3. The chain employs TRBV18 and TRBJ2-7, with D possibly TRBD1 on 6 matching bases. CDR3 length: 15 residues. V dropped 3 bases and J dropped 2 bases, with 14 bases sitting between them. CDR1 and CDR2 from the germline V gene are KGHSH and LQKENI. The CDR3 region has the DNA TGTGCCAGCTCACCCGCCAGGGGTCAAACCTACGAGCAGTACTTC. Encoded protein: CASSPARGQTYEQYF.

This clone was observed a few times. The chain combines TRBV19 with TRBJ1-5, with D hard to call. Germline V gene sequence: CDR1 LNHDA, CDR2 SQIVND (reference sequence). V was trimmed by 3 bases and J by 2 bases, leaving 8 bases between them. This CDR3 region has 14 residues. The CDR3 loop reads CASSMFTGNQPQHF. DNA of the CDR3: TGTGCCAGTAGTATGTTCACGGGCAATCAGCCCCAGCATTTT.

V usage is TRBV9 and J usage is TRBJ2-6; D perhaps matches TRBD1 (5 bases). The CDR3 has 14 residues. V was cut by 4 bases and J by 3 bases, with 8 bases left in between. Germline CDR1 SGDLS, CDR2 YYNGEE. The CDR3 bases are TGTGCCAGCAGCTTTCAGGGTGGGGCCAACGTCCTGACTTTC. It specifies CASSFQGGANVLTF.

The chain joins TRBV5-1 to TRBJ2-1; 9 bases line up with TRBD1. Per the germline V gene, CDR1 is SGHRS and CDR2 is YFSETQ. The CDR3 consists of 15 residues. V lost 2 bases and J lost 4; bases outside the gene matches: 4. The DNA for the CDR3 is TGCGCCAGCAGCTTAGGGGACAGGGATTACAATGAGCAGTTCTTC. Amino acids: CASSLGDRDYNEQFF. The complete variable domain, with remaining parts taken from reference TRBV5-1 and TRBJ2-1, reads KAGVTQTPRYLIKTRGQQVTLSCSPISGHRSVSWYQQTPGQGLQFLFEYFSETQRNKGNFPGRFSGRQFSNSRSEMNVSTLELGDSALYLCASSLGDRDYNEQFFGPGTRLTVL.

This chain joins TRBV4-2 and TRBJ1-5, with 8 bases lining up with TRBD1. The CDR3 totals 16 residues. J lost 0 bases, V lost 1 base, and 2 bases had no gene match. Per germline, CDR1 LGHNA and CDR2 YNFKEQ. The CDR3 loop is CASSQGTGNSNQPQHF. CDR3 DNA sequence: TGTGCCAGCAGCCAAGGGACAGGGAATAGCAATCAGCCCCAGCATTTT.

This clone was counted once. The V gene is TRBV19, the J gene TRBJ2-7; 10 bases are a match to TRBD2. CDR3 size: 14 residues. Trimming took 4 bases from V and 7 from J; bases not matched to a gene: 7. The V gene's germline CDR1 is LNHDA and CDR2 SQIVND (reference sequence). For the CDR3, the DNA is TGTGCCAGTAGTACTTCAGCGGGGGGGCTTGAGCAGTACTTC. Encoded protein: CASSTSAGGLEQYF.

This chain links TRBV6-5 with TRBJ1-4; 9 bases are a match to TRBD1. The CDR3 runs to 14 residues. The V gene's germline CDR1 is MNHEY and CDR2 SVGAGI. V was clipped by 5 bases and J by 8 bases; unmatched bases: 6. DNA of the CDR3: TGTGCCAGCAGTACCGGGACAGGGATAGAAAAACTGTTTTTT. It specifies CASSTGTGIEKLFF.

V is TRBV4-2 and J is TRBJ1-6; D gene unclear. V was pared by 0 bases and J by 0 bases, with 15 bases between. The V gene's germline CDR1 is LGHNA and CDR2 YNFKEQ. CDR3 length: 19 residues. CDR3 protein: CASSQDISDRGSYNSPLHF. CDR3 nucleotides: TGTGCCAGCAGCCAAGATATTTCCGACCGGGGCTCCTATAATTCACCCCTCCACTTT.

The chain combines TRBV6-5 with TRBJ1-5, with D possibly TRBD1 on 5 matching bases. CDR1 is MNHEY, CDR2 SVGAGI, per germline. The ends were cut back, 6 bases at V and 3 bases at J, with 12 bases in the middle. This CDR3 region has 14 residues. In DNA form, the CDR3 reads TGTGCCAGCAGCCGCGGGGGGATCAATCAGCCCCAGCATTTT. It is translated as CASSRGGINQPQHF.

The chain couples TRBV4-2 to TRBJ2-5; 8 bases match TRBD1. Per germline, CDR1 LGHNA and CDR2 YNFKEQ. V shed 3 bases and J 5 bases; nucleotides not matched to a gene: 8. The CDR3 sequence is 15 residues long. The CDR3 DNA reads TGTGCCAGCAGCCACCTCGGACAGGGTGAGGAGACCCAGTACTTC. Its translation: CASSHLGQGEETQYF.

V and J are TRBV7-3 and TRBJ2-3; 9 positions match TRBD2. Per the germline V gene, CDR1 is SGHTA and CDR2 is FQGTGA. The CDR3 runs 16 residues. The V and J ends lost 5 bases and 5 bases, in that order; junction bases with no gene match: 11. The CDR3 sequence is CASSPAVRGGQDTQYF. Here the CDR3 DNA reads TGTGCCAGCAGCCCAGCGGTGCGGGGGGGCCAAGATACGCAGTATTTT.

This sequence joins TRBV19 and TRBJ2-4; maybe TRBD1 (6 bases). Germline V gene sequence: CDR1 LNHDA, CDR2 SQIVND (reference sequence). The CDR3 contains 15 residues. Trimming removed 4 bases from V and 0 bases from J, with 10 bases in between. CDR3 nucleotides: TGTGCCAGTAGTAAGGGGGATCTAGCCAAAAACATTCAGTACTTC. Encoded protein: CASSKGDLAKNIQYF.

This clone was counted at least ten times. The chain links TRBV7-9 to TRBJ2-7; D is unresolved. V dropped 2 bases and J dropped 0 bases, with 8 bases sitting between them. The length of the CDR3 is 14 residues. Per the germline V gene, CDR1 is SEHNR and CDR2 is FQNEAQ (reference sequence). CDR3 in DNA: TGTGCCAGCAGCTTAATGACGGGCTCCTACGAGCAGTACTTC. Its protein product is CASSLMTGSYEQYF.

CDR3 amino acids: CASSQVWGTSGGWREQYF. The CDR3 DNA is TGTGCCAGCAGCCAAGTTTGGGGGACTAGCGGGGGATGGCGCGAGCAGTACTTC. This sequence joins TRBV3-1 (or the pseudogene TRBV3-2) and TRBJ2-7; TRBD2 matches 14 bases. Losses at the gene ends were 1 base for V and 6 bases for J; bases not matched to a gene: 11. The CDR3 totals 18 residues. Per germline, CDR1 LGHDT and CDR2 YNNKEL (reference sequence).

The rearrangement links TRBV4-2 to TRBJ2-4; 7 positions agree with TRBD2. The CDR3 has 15 residues. Germline values: CDR1 LGHNA, CDR2 YNFKEQ. V was clipped by 0 bases and J by 6 bases; unmatched bases: 5. The DNA for the CDR3 is TGTGCCAGCAGCCAAGATATGGGGGGGGGAAACATTCAGTACTTC. Amino acid sequence: CASSQDMGGGNIQYF.

In this sample, this clone turned up a few times. The chain links TRBV29-1 to TRBJ2-7; the match to TRBD2 covers 8 bases. The CDR3 runs to 16 residues. Germline assignment: CDR1 SQVTM and CDR2 ANQGSEA. V shed 3 bases, J shed 0 bases, and the junction held 10 bases outside the gene matches. The CDR3 bases are TGCAGCGTTGAGGCGGGAGGAGTTCATCACTCCTACGAGCAGTACTTC. Translation gives CSVEAGGVHHSYEQYF.

This clone has only one observation. The gene calls are TRBV7-2 and TRBJ2-5; TRBD2 aligns across 9 bases. The CDR3 totals 14 residues. Germline CDR1 and CDR2: SGHTA and FQGNSA. V was clipped by 0 bases and J by 13 bases; unmatched bases: 9. CDR3 in DNA: TGTGCCAGCAGCTTAGCTCCGAGCGGGGGGCCCCGGTACTTC. Amino acids: CASSLAPSGGPRYF. Full variable domain (rest looked up from reference TRBV7-2 and TRBJ2-5): GAGVSQSPSNKVTEKGKDVELRCDPISGHTALYWYRQSLGQGLEFLIYFQGNSAPDKSGLPSDRFSAERTGGSVSTLTIQRTQQEDSAVYLCASSLAPSGGPRYFGPGTRLLVL.

The V and J genes are TRBV12-3 or TRBV12-4 and TRBJ1-1; D call uncertain. This CDR3 has 13 residues. V was clipped by 5 bases and J by 1 base, with 8 bases between them. CDR3 in amino acids: CASSQTSNTEAFF. The CDR3 DNA reads TGTGCCAGCAGTCAAACATCGAACACTGAAGCTTTCTTT.

This sequence joins TRBV18 and TRBJ2-1; 16 bases agree with TRBD2. In germline, CDR1 is KGHSH, CDR2 LQKENI. CDR3 length: 15 amino acids. V lost 3 bases and J lost 7; bases outside the gene matches: 0. This CDR3 reads CASSPGLAGGNEQFF. The CDR3, as DNA: TGTGCCAGCTCACCGGGACTAGCGGGGGGGAATGAGCAGTTCTTC.

This clone was counted a single time. The CDR3: CASGLGGELAKNIQYF. CDR3 DNA: TGTGCTAGTGGTTTGGGGGGGGAACTAGCCAAAAACATTCAGTACTTC. V gene TRBV12-5 combines with J gene TRBJ2-4; D possibly corresponds to TRBD2 (6 bases). Trimming took off 1 base at V and 0 bases at J, with 10 bases between the two ends. Germline CDR1 LGHNT, CDR2 FRNRAP. The CDR3 totals 16 residues.

V is TRBV7-9 and J is TRBJ2-7; TRBD1 agrees at 7 bases. V gave up 5 bases and J gave up 2 bases; unmatched junction bases: 3. The CDR3 loop spans 13 amino acids. Germline loops: CDR1 SEHNR, CDR2 FQNEAQ (reference sequence). CDR3 region: CASSKGTAYEQYF. CDR3 in DNA: TGTGCCAGCAGCAAGGGGACAGCCTACGAGCAGTACTTC.

The V and J genes are TRBV11-3 and TRBJ1-1; 11 nucleotides agree with TRBD1. Germline trimming cut 4 bases from V and 5 bases from J; bases unmatched to any gene: 12. The germline CDR1 and CDR2 sequences are SGHNT and YENEEA. CDR3 length: 17 amino acids. Here the CDR3 DNA reads TGTGCCAGCAGCTCCGGACAGGGGGCTCACGGTGGAACTGAAGCTTTCTTT. This translates into CASSSGQGAHGGTEAFF.

This CDR3 is CATSDLGGVPSYEQYF. Here the CDR3 DNA reads TGTGCCACCAGTGATTTGGGCGGGGTCCCCTCCTACGAGCAGTACTTC. The chain carries TRBV24-1 and TRBJ2-7; a weak D match, TRBD2 (6 bases). The CDR3 is 16 residues long. Deletions cut 0 bases from V and 0 bases from J, with 11 bases between. In germline, CDR1 is KGHDR, CDR2 SFDVKD.

This chain links TRBV5-1 with TRBJ2-2; a possible D gene is TRBD1 (5 bases). This CDR3 is built from 15 residues. Per the germline V gene, CDR1 is SGHRS and CDR2 is YFSETQ. V lost 4 bases and J 5 bases, leaving 15 bases between the germline ends. CDR3 amino acids: CASSPEATGTGELFF. CDR3 nucleotides: TGCGCCAGCAGCCCAGAAGCTACAGGAACCGGGGAGCTGTTTTTT.